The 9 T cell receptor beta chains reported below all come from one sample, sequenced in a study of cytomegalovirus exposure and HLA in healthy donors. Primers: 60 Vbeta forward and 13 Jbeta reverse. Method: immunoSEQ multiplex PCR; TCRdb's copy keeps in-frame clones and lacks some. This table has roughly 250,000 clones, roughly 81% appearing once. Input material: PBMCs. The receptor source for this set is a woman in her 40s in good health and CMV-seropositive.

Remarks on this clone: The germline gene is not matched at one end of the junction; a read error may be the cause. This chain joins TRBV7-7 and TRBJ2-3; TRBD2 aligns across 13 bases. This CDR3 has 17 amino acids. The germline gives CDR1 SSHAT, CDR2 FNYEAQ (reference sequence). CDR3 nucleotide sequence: TGTGCTAGCAGCGCGGGACTAGCGGGGTCTAGCACAGATACGCAGTATTTT. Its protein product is CASSAGLAGSSTDTQYF. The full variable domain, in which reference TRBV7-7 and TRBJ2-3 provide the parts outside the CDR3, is GAGVSQSPRYKVTKRGQDVTLRCDPISSHATLYWYQQALGQGPEFLTYFNYEAQPDKSGLPSDRFSAERPEGSISTLTIQRTEQRDSAMYRCASSAGLAGSSTDTQYFGPGTRLTVL.

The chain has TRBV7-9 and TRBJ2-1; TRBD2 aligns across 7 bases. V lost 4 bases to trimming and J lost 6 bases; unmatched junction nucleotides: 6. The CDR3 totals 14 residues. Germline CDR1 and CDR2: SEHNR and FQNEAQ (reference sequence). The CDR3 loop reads CASSSGTNPNEQFF. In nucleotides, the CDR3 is TGTGCCAGCAGCTCCGGGACTAACCCCAATGAGCAGTTCTTC.

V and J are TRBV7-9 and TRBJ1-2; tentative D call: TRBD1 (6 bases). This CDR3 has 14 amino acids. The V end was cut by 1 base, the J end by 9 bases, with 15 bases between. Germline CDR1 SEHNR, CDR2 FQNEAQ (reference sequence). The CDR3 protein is CASSLGQAVRSYTF. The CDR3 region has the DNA TGTGCCAGCAGCTTAGGACAGGCCGTTAGAAGCTACACCTTC.

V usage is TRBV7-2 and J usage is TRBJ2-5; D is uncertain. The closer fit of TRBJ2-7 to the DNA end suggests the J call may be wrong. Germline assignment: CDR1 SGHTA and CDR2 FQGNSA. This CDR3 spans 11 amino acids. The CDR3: CASSASYEQYF. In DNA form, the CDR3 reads TGTGCCAGCAGCGCTAGTTACGAGCAGTACTTC.

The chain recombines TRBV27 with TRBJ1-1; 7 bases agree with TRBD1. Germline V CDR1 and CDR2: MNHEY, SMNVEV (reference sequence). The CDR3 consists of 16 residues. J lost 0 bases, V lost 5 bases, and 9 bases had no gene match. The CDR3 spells CASSPRTGALNTEAFF. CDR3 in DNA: TGTGCCAGCAGTCCACGGACAGGAGCCCTGAACACTGAAGCTTTCTTT.

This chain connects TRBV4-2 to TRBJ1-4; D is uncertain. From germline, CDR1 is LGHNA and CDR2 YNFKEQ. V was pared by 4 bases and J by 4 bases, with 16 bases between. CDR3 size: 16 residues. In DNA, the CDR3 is TGTGCCAGCAGCCCAAACCCAGTTCTTGATAATGAAAAACTGTTTTTT. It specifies CASSPNPVLDNEKLFF.

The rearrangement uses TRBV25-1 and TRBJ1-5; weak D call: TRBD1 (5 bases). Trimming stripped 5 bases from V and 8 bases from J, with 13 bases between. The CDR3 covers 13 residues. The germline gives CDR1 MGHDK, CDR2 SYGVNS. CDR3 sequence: CASSSNTGKPQHF. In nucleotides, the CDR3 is TGTGCCAGCAGTTCCAATACAGGAAAGCCCCAGCATTTT. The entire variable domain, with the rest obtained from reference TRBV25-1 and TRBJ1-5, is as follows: EADIYQTPRYLVIGTGKKITLECSQTMGHDKMYWYQQDPGMELHLIHYSYGVNSTEKGDLSSESTVSRIRTEHFPLTLESARPSHTSQYLCASSSNTGKPQHFGDGTRLSIL.

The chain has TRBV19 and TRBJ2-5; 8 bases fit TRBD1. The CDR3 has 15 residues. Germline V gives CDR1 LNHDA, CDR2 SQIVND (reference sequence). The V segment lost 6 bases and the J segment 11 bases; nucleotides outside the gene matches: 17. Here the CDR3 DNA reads TGTGCCAGTAGGGGAGACGGGACAGGACCTTCGGGGCAGTACTTC. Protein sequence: CASRGDGTGPSGQYF.

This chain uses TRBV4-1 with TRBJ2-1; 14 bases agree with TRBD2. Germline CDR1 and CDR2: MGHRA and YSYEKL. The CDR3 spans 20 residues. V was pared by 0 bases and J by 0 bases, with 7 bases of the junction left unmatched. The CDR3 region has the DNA TGCGCCAGCAGCCAAGATGGGGGGACTAGCGGGAGTAGCTCCTACAATGAGCAGTTCTTC. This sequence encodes CASSQDGGTSGSSSYNEQFF.